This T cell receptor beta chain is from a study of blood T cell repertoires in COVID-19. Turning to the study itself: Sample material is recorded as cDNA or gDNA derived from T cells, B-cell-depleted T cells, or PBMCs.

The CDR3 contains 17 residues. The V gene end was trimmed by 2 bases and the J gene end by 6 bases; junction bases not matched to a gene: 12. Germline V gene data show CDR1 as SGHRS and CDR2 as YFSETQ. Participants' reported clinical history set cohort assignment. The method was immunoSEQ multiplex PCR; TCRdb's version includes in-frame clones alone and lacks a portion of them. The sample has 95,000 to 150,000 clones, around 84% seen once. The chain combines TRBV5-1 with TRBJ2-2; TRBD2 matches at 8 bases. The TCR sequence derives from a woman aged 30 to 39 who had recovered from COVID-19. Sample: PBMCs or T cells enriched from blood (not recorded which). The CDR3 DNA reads TGCGCCAGCAGCTTTGGTCTCGCGGCGGGAGGCTCCGGGGAGCTGTTTTTT. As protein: CASSFGLAAGGSGELFF.